Below are 20 T cell receptor beta chains sequenced from a single sample in a study of OX40 agonist ivuxolimab in advanced cancers. Libraries were prepared by immunoSEQ multiplex PCR; TCRdb keeps only in-frame clonotypes and omits some of them. Of approximately 84,000 clones listed, approximately 89% are singletons. This sample comprised CD4+ or CD8+ T cells sorted from blood, obtained in a trial of the OX40 agonist ivuxolimab. The receptors stem from an adult with an advanced solid tumor such as melanoma, head and neck, liver or kidney cancer.

The gene calls are TRBV6-5 and TRBJ2-2; D is unclear. V shed 0 bases and J shed 8 bases, with 10 bases lying between them. The CDR3 is 14 residues long. Germline values: CDR1 MNHEY, CDR2 SVGAGI. The CDR3 DNA is TGTGCCAGCAGTTACTCGATGGGATTGGGGGAGCTGTTTTTT. Translated: CASSYSMGLGELFF.

This chain links TRBV5-1 with TRBJ1-2; possible D gene TRBD1, 6 bases. Per germline, CDR1 SGHRS and CDR2 YFSETQ. This CDR3 contains 13 residues. V was pared by 7 bases and J by 8 bases, with 18 bases between. The chain's CDR3 is CASGGGGPGGYTF. DNA for the CDR3: TGCGCCAGCGGTGGAGGGGGGCCGGGCGGCTACACCTTC.

This clone occurred once. This chain uses TRBV29-1 with TRBJ1-2; TRBD1 aligns across 8 bases. This CDR3 is built from 12 residues. V shed 5 bases, J shed 7 bases, and the junction held 6 bases outside the gene matches. The germline V gene has CDR1 SQVTM and CDR2 ANQGSEA. CDR3 bases: TGCAGCGTTCGCCCCGACAGGGGTGGCTACACCTTC. It yields the protein CSVRPDRGGYTF. Supplemented by reference TRBV29-1 and TRBJ1-2, the full variable domain reads SAVISQKPSRDICQRGTSLTIQCQVDSQVTMMFWYRQQPGQSLTLIATANQGSEATYESGFVIDKFPISRPNLTFSTLTVSNMSPEDSSIYLCSVRPDRGGYTFGSGTRLTVV.

The chain links TRBV28 to TRBJ1-2, with 10 positions matching TRBD1. Germline assignment: CDR1 MDHEN and CDR2 SYDVKM. Germline trimming cut 11 bases from V and 5 bases from J; bases unmatched to any gene: 14. The CDR3 totals 15 residues. Here the CDR3 DNA reads TGTGCCGGGGGGACAGGGGTCGGAGCCGGGTATGGCTACACCTTC. Amino acid sequence: CAGGTGVGAGYGYTF.

The rearrangement uses TRBV5-4 and TRBJ2-5; 10 bases line up with TRBD1. J lost 0 bases, V lost 0 bases, and 14 bases had no gene match. Germline V CDR1 and CDR2: SGHNT, YYREEE (reference sequence). The CDR3 loop spans 20 amino acids. CDR3 loop: CASSLGFRDRGGGDQETQYF. The CDR3 DNA sequence: TGTGCCAGCAGCTTGGGCTTCCGGGACAGGGGCGGAGGAGACCAAGAGACCCAGTACTTC. Looking up the rest from reference TRBV5-4 and TRBJ2-5 gives the full variable domain: ETGVTQSPTHLIKTRGQQVTLRCSSQSGHNTVSWYQQALGQGPQFIFQYYREEENGRGNFPPRFSGLQFPNYSSELNVNALELDDSALYLCASSLGFRDRGGGDQETQYFGPGTRLLVL.

The chain recombines TRBV6-1 with TRBJ2-1; 7 nucleotides line up with TRBD2. V shed 4 bases and J 0 bases; nucleotides not matched to a gene: 9. The CDR3 is made up of 17 amino acids. The V gene's germline CDR1 is MNHNS and CDR2 SASEGT. The CDR3 sequence is CASSGGTTQLSYNEQFF. As DNA, the CDR3 is TGTGCCAGCAGTGGGGGGACTACCCAACTCTCCTACAATGAGCAGTTCTTC.

V and J are TRBV6-1 and TRBJ1-2; D is unresolved. Germline assignment: CDR1 MNHNS and CDR2 SASEGT. V lost 6 bases and J lost 0, with 14 bases in between. CDR3 length: 15 amino acids. The CDR3 loop is CASRTLDRANYGYTF. The CDR3 DNA reads TGTGCCAGCAGGACACTGGACCGGGCTAACTATGGCTACACCTTC.

The chain employs TRBV19 and TRBJ1-2; 8 bases match TRBD1. The trim removed 4 bases at V and 6 bases at J, leaving 7 bases unmatched. Germline V gene data show CDR1 as LNHDA and CDR2 as SQIVND (reference sequence). This CDR3 comprises 14 residues. DNA of the CDR3: TGTGCCAGTAGTAAGCAGGGACAGGTGGATGGCTACACCTTC. Its translation: CASSKQGQVDGYTF.

This sequence joins TRBV5-8 and TRBJ1-1; the match to TRBD1 covers 10 bases. Trimming removed 0 bases from V and 3 bases from J; junction bases left unmatched: 2. From germline, CDR1 is SGHTS and CDR2 YDEGEE. The CDR3 is 15 amino acids. The CDR3 DNA is TGTGCCAGCAGCTTGGGAGACAGGGGGCACACTGAAGCTTTCTTT. Its protein is CASSLGDRGHTEAFF.

The chain combines TRBV15 with TRBJ1-4, with TRBD1 matching 8 bases. The CDR3 loop spans 17 amino acids. Germline CDR1 and CDR2: LNHNV and YYDKDF (reference sequence). Trimming removed 2 bases from V and 8 bases from J; junction bases left unmatched: 13. The CDR3 nucleotides are TGTGCCACCAGCAGATTGCGCGGCGACAGGGGCGGCGAAAAACTGTTTTTT. Translated, it gives CATSRLRGDRGGEKLFF.

The rearrangement uses TRBV7-7 and TRBJ2-2, with D hard to call. The CDR3 consists of 13 residues. Germline CDR1 and CDR2: SSHAT and FNYEAQ (reference sequence). V was trimmed by 5 bases and J by 5 bases, leaving 9 bases between them. The CDR3: CASSRTVTGELFF. CDR3 coding DNA: TGTGCCAGCAGCCGTACAGTGACCGGGGAGCTGTTTTTT.

The chain joins TRBV6-5 to TRBJ1-1, with 8 bases matching TRBD1. Germline V gene data show CDR1 as MNHEY and CDR2 as SVGAGI. CDR3 length: 16 amino acids. Germline trimming cut 3 bases from V and 4 bases from J; bases unmatched to any gene: 10. Here the CDR3 DNA reads TGTGCCAGCAGTTATGGGACAGGTGGGAGTAGCACTGAAGCTTTCTTT. Residues: CASSYGTGGSSTEAFF.

The chain joins TRBV7-9 to TRBJ2-1, with a weak D call TRBD2 (5 bases). V lost 4 bases and J 3 bases, leaving 10 bases between the germline ends. The CDR3 has 14 amino acids. Germline lookup yields CDR1 SEHNR and CDR2 FQNEAQ (reference sequence). CDR3 sequence (DNA): TGTGCCAGCAGCTCCCCCGGGGTCTACAATGAGCAGTTCTTC. This gives the protein CASSSPGVYNEQFF.

V usage is TRBV5-1 and J usage is TRBJ2-7; TRBD1 aligns across 7 bases. Germline V lookup: CDR1 SGHRS, CDR2 YFSETQ. This CDR3 contains 18 residues. J was trimmed by 6 bases and V by 4 bases; bases with no gene match: 22. The CDR3 reads CASSLTQLSTGFFREQYF. The CDR3 nucleotides are TGCGCCAGCAGCCTAACCCAACTTTCGACAGGGTTCTTTCGCGAGCAGTACTTC.

V is TRBV29-1 and J is TRBJ2-2, with a tentative D call TRBD1 (6 bases). The germline V gene encodes CDR1 SQVTM and CDR2 ANQGSEA. Trimming removed 4 bases at V and 7 bases at J, with 13 bases between. CDR3 length: 13 residues. CDR3 region: CSVVRGADGELFF. CDR3 in DNA: TGCAGCGTTGTCAGGGGAGCAGACGGGGAGCTGTTTTTT.

A single count supports this clone. The gene calls are TRBV29-1 and TRBJ1-2; D is unclear. Per germline, CDR1 SQVTM and CDR2 ANQGSEA. The CDR3 runs 15 residues. V shed 5 bases and J shed 0 bases, with 16 bases lying between them. The CDR3 reads CSVILVGQTNYGYTF. The DNA for the CDR3 is TGCAGCGTTATCTTGGTCGGTCAGACTAACTATGGCTACACCTTC. The full variable domain, with the rest looked up from reference TRBV29-1 and TRBJ1-2, is SAVISQKPSRDICQRGTSLTIQCQVDSQVTMMFWYRQQPGQSLTLIATANQGSEATYESGFVIDKFPISRPNLTFSTLTVSNMSPEDSSIYLCSVILVGQTNYGYTFGSGTRLTVV.

CDR3 bases: TGCGCCAGCAGCTTGGAGGTGGGACCCTACGAGCAGTACTTC. Protein product: CASSLEVGPYEQYF. This sequence joins TRBV5-1 and TRBJ2-7; either TRBD1 or TRBD2 may supply D (5 bases each). The germline V gene has CDR1 SGHRS and CDR2 YFSETQ. The length of the CDR3 is 14 residues. Trimming shortened V by 0 bases and J by 2 bases, and 9 bases separated the two germline ends. The full variable domain, in which reference TRBV5-1 and TRBJ2-7 provide the parts outside the CDR3, is KAGVTQTPRYLIKTRGQQVTLSCSPISGHRSVSWYQQTPGQGLQFLFEYFSETQRNKGNFPGRFSGRQFSNSRSEMNVSTLELGDSALYLCASSLEVGPYEQYFGPGTRLTVT.

The genes are TRBV5-1 and TRBJ2-5, with 12 bases lining up with TRBD2. CDR1 and CDR2 from the germline V gene are SGHRS and YFSETQ. J gave up 4 bases and V 0 bases, and 7 bases lay outside the gene matches. The CDR3 length is 17 residues. For the CDR3, the DNA is TGCGCCAGCAGCTTGGGTCTAGCGGGGGGGCTTGGAGAGACCCAGTACTTC. Its translation: CASSLGLAGGLGETQYF.

The chain uses TRBV5-1 and TRBJ1-5; D is ambiguous. V was cut by 5 bases and J by 1 base, with 10 bases left in between. Germline V gene data show CDR1 as SGHRS and CDR2 as YFSETQ. The CDR3 length is 14 residues. CDR3 in DNA: TGCGCCAGCAGAAGGGAAGGAAGCAATCAGCCCCAGCATTTT. Translation gives CASRREGSNQPQHF. The whole variable domain, remainder taken from reference TRBV5-1 and TRBJ1-5, is KAGVTQTPRYLIKTRGQQVTLSCSPISGHRSVSWYQQTPGQGLQFLFEYFSETQRNKGNFPGRFSGRQFSNSRSEMNVSTLELGDSALYLCASRREGSNQPQHFGDGTRLSIL.

The table lists this clone with a count of one. V and J are TRBV14 and TRBJ1-2; 7 nucleotides align to TRBD1. V was pared by 4 bases and J by 12 bases, with 17 bases of the junction left unmatched. The CDR3 is 15 amino acids. Germline values: CDR1 SGHDN, CDR2 FVKESK. Here the CDR3 DNA reads TGTGCCAGCAGCCCAGGGGGGACAGCTGTCTTTGTCGACACCTTC. This encodes CASSPGGTAVFVDTF.